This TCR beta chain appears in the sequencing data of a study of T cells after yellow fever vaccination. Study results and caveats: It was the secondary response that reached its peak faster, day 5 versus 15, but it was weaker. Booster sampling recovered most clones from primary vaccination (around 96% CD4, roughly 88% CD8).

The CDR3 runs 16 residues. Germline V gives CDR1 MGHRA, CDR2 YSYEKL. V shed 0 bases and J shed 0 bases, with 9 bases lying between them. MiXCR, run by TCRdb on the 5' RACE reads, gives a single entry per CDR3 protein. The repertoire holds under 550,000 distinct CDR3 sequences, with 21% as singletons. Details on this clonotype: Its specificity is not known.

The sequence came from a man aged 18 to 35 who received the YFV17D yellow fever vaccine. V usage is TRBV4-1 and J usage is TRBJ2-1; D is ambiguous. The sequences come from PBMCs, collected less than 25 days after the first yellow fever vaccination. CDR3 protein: CASSQETSSSYNEQFF. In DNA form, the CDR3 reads TGCGCCAGCAGCCAAGAAACTTCCAGCTCCTACAATGAGCAGTTCTTC.